These 12 T cell receptor beta chains were sequenced from one sample in a study of human T cells and chemical hapten exposure. One entry per CDR3 protein, called by TCRdb with MiXCR from the RACE reads. The table lists 71,000 or so distinct CDR3 sequences, over 7.5% of them singletons. Time point specified: patch test 1, 2 weeks after DPC sensitization. As to treatment: therapeutic diphenylcyclopropenone sensitization with weekly scalp DPC. The sample was whole blood, taken in connection with sensitization to the hapten diphenylcyclopropenone (DPC). The receptor source for this set is a woman aged 40 to 50 with alopecia areata. Some clones in this sample may be carry-over from other donors' samples.

The chain joins TRBV3-1 to TRBJ1-4; the match to TRBD1 covers 11 bases. The CDR3 has 15 residues. V shed 5 bases, J shed 7 bases, and the junction held 6 bases outside the gene matches. CDR1 is LGHDT and CDR2 is YNNKEL in the germline V gene (reference sequence). The CDR3 reads CASSNPGTGGEKLFF. For the CDR3, the DNA is TGTGCCAGCAGCAACCCCGGGACAGGGGGTGAAAAACTGTTTTTT.

This clonotype has only a few counts. The chain joins TRBV5-1 to TRBJ2-7, with D perhaps TRBD2 (7 bases). The germline V gene encodes CDR1 SGHRS and CDR2 YFSETQ. This CDR3 spans 13 amino acids. The V end was cut by 6 bases, the J end by 4 bases, with 14 bases between. The CDR3 spells CASKLQGGYEQYF. The CDR3 coding sequence is TGCGCCAGCAAGTTACAGGGAGGGTACGAGCAGTACTTC.

This clonotype was counted only a few times. V and J are TRBV19 and TRBJ1-5, with unresolved D. Per the germline V gene, CDR1 is LNHDA and CDR2 is SQIVND (reference sequence). V gave up 3 bases and J gave up 4 bases, with 4 bases separating them. The CDR3 is 12 residues long. The CDR3 coding sequence is TGTGCCAGTAGTATGGCGAATCAGCCCCAGCATTTT. Residues: CASSMANQPQHF. Full variable domain (missing parts from reference TRBV19 and TRBJ1-5): DGGITQSPKYLFRKEGQNVTLSCEQNLNHDAMYWYRQDPGQGLRLIYYSQIVNDFQKGDIAEGYSVSREKKESFPLTVTSAQKNPTAFYLCASSMANQPQHFGDGTRLSIL.

This clonotype has only a few counts. V gene TRBV29-1 combines with J gene TRBJ1-1; 9 positions agree with TRBD1. CDR1 is SQVTM and CDR2 is ANQGSEA in the germline V gene. The CDR3 is 15 residues long. V shed 4 bases and J 6 bases; nucleotides not matched to a gene: 12. CDR3 nucleotide sequence: TGCAGCGTTGTACCTATAGACAGGGGGGCATCTGAAGCTTTCTTT. As protein: CSVVPIDRGASEAFF.

The table lists this clonotype with many counts. This chain links TRBV29-1 with TRBJ2-1; D possibly matches TRBD1 or TRBD2 (5 bases each). The germline V gene has CDR1 SQVTM and CDR2 ANQGSEA. V was cut by 1 base and J by 3 bases, with 22 bases left in between. There are 18 residues in the CDR3. The CDR3 sequence: CSVEVLDPGANRYNEQFF. CDR3 bases: TGCAGCGTTGAAGTCCTGGACCCCGGGGCCAACCGCTACAATGAGCAGTTCTTC.

This clonotype was recorded at least ten times. J is TRBJ1-2 and V is TRBV12-3 or TRBV12-4; the D gene is possibly TRBD1 (5 bases). V shed 4 bases and J shed 8 bases, with 11 bases lying between them. The CDR3 is 12 amino acids. The CDR3 is CASSWGFWGYTF. The DNA for the CDR3 is TGTGCCAGCAGTTGGGGGTTTTGGGGCTACACCTTC.

This clonotype was detected many times. The chain combines TRBV10-3 with TRBJ2-5; no definite D call. Looked up from germline, CDR1 is ENHRY and CDR2 is SYGVKD. V was pared by 5 bases and J by 3 bases, with 7 bases between. This CDR3 spans 12 amino acids. The CDR3 loop reads CAISFNEETQYF. CDR3 in DNA: TGTGCCATCAGTTTCAATGAAGAGACCCAGTACTTC.

This clonotype was observed at least ten times. The V call is TRBV12-3 or TRBV12-4, the J call TRBJ1-6, with no clear D. V lost 3 bases and J 7 bases, leaving 10 bases between the germline ends. This CDR3 is built from 14 residues. The CDR3 reads CASSFGVGNSPLHF. The CDR3 bases are TGTGCCAGCAGTTTTGGAGTGGGGAATTCACCCCTCCACTTT.

This clonotype has a count of ten or more. CDR3 coding DNA: TGTGCCAGCAGAATCGGGACTAGCGGGGGAGATACGCAGTATTTT. It yields the protein CASRIGTSGGDTQYF. This chain links TRBV2 with TRBJ2-3; TRBD2 aligns across 14 bases. Germline CDR1 and CDR2: SNHLY and FYNNEI. The length of the CDR3 is 15 residues. With 6 bases clipped from V and 5 bases from J, the junction kept 4 bases outside the gene matches.

This clonotype showed up just a few times. This chain links TRBV5-8 with TRBJ2-5; D unclear. Germline values: CDR1 SGHTS, CDR2 YDEGEE. This CDR3 has 16 residues. Trimming removed 3 bases from V and 1 base from J, with 16 bases in between. CDR3 DNA sequence: TGTGCCAGCAGCTCCCCTGGTCGACCAACCCAAGAGACCCAGTACTTC. This gives the protein CASSSPGRPTQETQYF. The full variable domain, its missing parts supplied by reference TRBV5-8 and TRBJ2-5, is EAGVTQSPTHLIKTRGQQATLRCSPISGHTSVYWYQQALGLGLQFLLWYDEGEERNRGNFPPRFSGRQFPNYSSELNVNALELEDSALYLCASSSPGRPTQETQYFGPGTRLLVL.

This clonotype was seen a few times. The genes are TRBV11-1 and TRBJ1-2; tentative D call: TRBD1 (5 bases). This CDR3 contains 16 residues. The V end lost 5 bases, the J end lost 7 bases, and 23 bases lay between the germline ends. Germline CDR1 reads SGHAT; CDR2 reads FQDESV (reference sequence). For the CDR3, the DNA is TGTGCCAGCAGCGCCCCCCCGGGACTCGGATACGGTGGCTACACCTTC. Translating it yields CASSAPPGLGYGGYTF.

This clonotype was detected ten times or more. The chain joins TRBV11-2 to TRBJ2-7; D is uncertain. The length of the CDR3 is 14 residues. Trimming cost V 5 bases and J 1 base, with 12 bases left between them. Germline values: CDR1 SGHAT, CDR2 FQNNGV. Written as DNA, the CDR3 is TGTGCCAGCAGCCATTTGAGGAAATCCTACGAGCAGTACTTC. As protein: CASSHLRKSYEQYF.